This TCR beta chain was sequenced for a study of blood T cells in healthy people across ages. Trimming left V 0 bases short and J 6 bases short, with 15 bases between. Germline V lookup: CDR1 LGHNA, CDR2 YNFKEQ. CDR3 size: 16 residues. Using a J-beta primer mix together with a sample-barcoded 5' primer, a second PCR was run for about 6 to 12 cycles. The template-switch adaptor, which had 12 random nucleotides, put a tag on each cDNA molecule. TCRdb reprocessed the 5' RACE reads with MiXCR, giving one entry per CDR3 protein. Of approximately 670,000 distinct CDR3 sequences in the sample, 40% to 45% were seen once. For every donor, a draw yielded 9.5 to 10 milliliters of peripheral blood.

V gene TRBV4-2 combines with J gene TRBJ1-5; D is unresolved. The TCR sequence derives from a man of 80 years or more in good health. Sequencing was performed on blood. The CDR3 coding sequence is TGTGCCAGCAGCCAAGAGAAGGGTCTGGGAAGTCAGCCCCAGCATTTT. Protein product: CASSQEKGLGSQPQHF.